This T cell receptor beta chain was documented in a study of T cells in Graves' hyperthyroidism and ophthalmopathy. Notes on the study in general: Most thyroid clonotypes that were expanded above 0.001 also turned up in blood.

Germline V gene lookup returns CDR1 SGHDN and CDR2 FVKESK. Deletions cut 9 bases from V and 11 bases from J, with 7 bases between. This CDR3 has 8 amino acids. This clonotype was recorded a few times. Its specificity is not known. RNA transcripts gave rise to amplified TCR beta CDR3 regions. TCR CDR3 underwent first-round RT-PCR with the HTBI primer set. TCRdb redid the calling of the multiplex PCR reads with MiXCR, one entry per CDR3 protein. Of roughly 500,000 distinct CDR3 sequences in the sample, roughly 24% were seen once. The chain carries TRBV14 and TRBJ1-1; no clear D. The origin of this receptor is a woman aged 25 to 39 with Graves' ophthalmopathy. Sequences were obtained from blood. The CDR3 region has the DNA TGTGCCAGGAAAAGGGCTTTCTTT. As protein: CARKRAFF.